These 27 T cell receptor beta chains originate from one sample sequenced in a study of control samples from healthy donors and cancer patients. The table came from immunoSEQ multiplex PCR; TCRdb's copy has only in-frame clones and leaves some out. The repertoire includes 200,000 or so clones, just under 95% of them detected once, and 1.5% sits in the top ten. The sequenced sample was blood. The source of these receptors is a man aged 50 to 59 in good health.

This chain joins TRBV5-1 and TRBJ1-6; unclear D gene. V gave up 7 bases and J gave up 1 base, with 15 bases separating them. CDR1 and CDR2 from the germline V gene are SGHRS and YFSETQ. The CDR3 length is 16 residues. The CDR3 reads CASAPTRMSYNSPLHF. The CDR3 nucleotides are TGCGCCAGCGCCCCTACTAGGATGTCCTATAATTCACCCCTCCACTTT.

The V gene is TRBV11-2, the J gene TRBJ2-2, with TRBD2 matching 7 bases. The germline gives CDR1 SGHAT, CDR2 FQNNGV. Unmatched junction bases numbered 3, after V lost 1 base and J lost 4 bases. CDR3 length: 15 amino acids. The CDR3 sequence is CASSLGRLATGELFF. The CDR3, as DNA: TGTGCCAGCAGCTTAGGGAGACTAGCCACCGGGGAGCTGTTTTTT.

V and J are TRBV7-7 and TRBJ2-7, with no clear D. Deletions cut 11 bases from V and 0 bases from J, with 8 bases between. Germline values: CDR1 SSHAT, CDR2 FNYEAQ (reference sequence). The CDR3 extends over 11 amino acids. The CDR3 spells CAGNDSYEQYV. CDR3 nucleotides: TGTGCCGGGAACGACTCCTACGAGCAGTACGTC.

The chain joins TRBV2 to TRBJ1-4; a possible D gene is TRBD1 (6 bases). This CDR3 is 14 amino acids long. CDR1 is SNHLY and CDR2 is FYNNEI in the germline V gene. V lost 6 bases and J lost 7, with 15 bases in between. CDR3 in DNA: TGTGCCAGCAGCCCCCAGGGGATTGGTGAAAAACTGTTTTTT. Its protein product is CASSPQGIGEKLFF.

This clone appeared once. This chain uses TRBV7-2 with TRBJ2-7; 10 bases are a match to TRBD2. J gave up 3 bases and V 4 bases, and 12 bases lay outside the gene matches. This CDR3 is built from 17 residues. Looked up from germline, CDR1 is SGHTA and CDR2 is FQGNSA. The CDR3 reads CASSYGTSASWFYEQYF. CDR3 DNA: TGTGCCAGCAGCTACGGGACTAGCGCCTCCTGGTTCTACGAGCAGTACTTC.

The chain is built from TRBV24-1 and TRBJ1-5, with D unresolved. V lost 8 bases and J lost 10, with 8 bases in between. Germline CDR1 is KGHDR and CDR2 is SFDVKD. The CDR3 has 10 amino acids. CDR3 DNA: TGTGCCACCAAAGCTGTCCCCCAGCATTTT. Translated: CATKAVPQHF.

The chain recombines TRBV5-1 with TRBJ1-1; D possibly corresponds to TRBD1 (6 bases). This CDR3 has 14 amino acids. CDR1 and CDR2 (germline): SGHRS, YFSETQ. Trimming took off 3 bases at V and 1 base at J, with 10 bases between the two ends. CDR3 sequence (DNA): TGCGCCAGCAGCTCACAGGGAGCGAACACTGAAGCTTTCTTT. Translation: CASSSQGANTEAFF. Drawing the rest from reference TRBV5-1 and TRBJ1-1, the complete variable domain is KAGVTQTPRYLIKTRGQQVTLSCSPISGHRSVSWYQQTPGQGLQFLFEYFSETQRNKGNFPGRFSGRQFSNSRSEMNVSTLELGDSALYLCASSSQGANTEAFFGQGTRLTVV.

This chain connects TRBV6-2 or TRBV6-3 to TRBJ2-5; the D gene is possibly TRBD1 (6 bases). This CDR3 is built from 15 residues. V lost 4 bases, J lost 7 bases, and 19 bases lay in between. CDR1 MNHEY and CDR2 SVGEGT come from the germline V gene. The CDR3 protein is CASSFLQGSGGTQYF. For the CDR3, the DNA is TGTGCCAGCAGTTTTTTACAGGGCTCGGGCGGGACCCAGTACTTC.

The chain uses TRBV30 and TRBJ2-5, with D unresolved. Trimming stripped 2 bases from V and 7 bases from J, with 17 bases between. Germline values: CDR1 GTSNPN, CDR2 SVGIG (reference sequence). The CDR3 runs 14 residues. Here the CDR3 DNA reads TGTGCCTGGAGTAATAGAAGATTATCAGTGACCCAGTACTTC. Translated, it gives CAWSNRRLSVTQYF.

V is TRBV2 and J is TRBJ1-1; the D gene is possibly TRBD1 (6 bases). The germline V gene has CDR1 SNHLY and CDR2 FYNNEI. V was shortened by 8 bases and J by 1 base, with 11 bases between the two germline ends. CDR3 size: 13 residues. Written as DNA, the CDR3 is TGTGCCAGCTTATACAGGGAGAACACTGAAGCTTTCTTT. Protein product: CASLYRENTEAFF. The whole variable domain, filled in from reference TRBV2 and TRBJ1-1, reads EPEVTQTPSHQVTQMGQEVILRCVPISNHLYFYWYRQILGQKVEFLVSFYNNEISEKSEIFDDQFSVERPDGSNFTLKIRSTKLEDSAMYFCASLYRENTEAFFGQGTRLTVV.

The chain carries TRBV7-9 and TRBJ2-3; the D gene is possibly TRBD1 (6 bases). There are 15 residues in the CDR3. The germline CDR1 and CDR2 sequences are SEHNR and FQNEAQ (reference sequence). Trimming removed 3 bases at V and 4 bases at J, with 14 bases between. The CDR3, as DNA: TGTGCCAGCAGCTTTTCCAGGGGTTTGCCAGATACGCAGTATTTT. Residues: CASSFSRGLPDTQYF.

The rearrangement uses TRBV24-1 and TRBJ1-5; the D is unclear. CDR3 size: 14 residues. Germline CDR1 reads KGHDR; CDR2 reads SFDVKD. Trimming removed 3 bases from V and 4 bases from J, with 9 bases in between. CDR3 in DNA: TGTGCCACCAGTGATAGGCGTTTGAATCAGCCCCAGCATTTT. Its protein product is CATSDRRLNQPQHF.

This chain joins TRBV7-8 and TRBJ2-5; D is unresolved. The V gene's germline CDR1 is SGHVS and CDR2 FQNEAQ. The CDR3 extends over 13 amino acids. Deletions cut 5 bases from V and 1 base from J, with 8 bases between. The CDR3: CASSGRSQETQYF. In DNA form, the CDR3 reads TGTGCCAGCAGCGGGCGTAGCCAAGAGACCCAGTACTTC. Looking up the rest from reference TRBV7-8 and TRBJ2-5 gives the full variable domain: GAGVSQSPRYKVAKRGQDVALRCDPISGHVSLFWYQQALGQGPEFLTYFQNEAQLDKSGLPSDRFFAERPEGSVSTLKIQRTQQEDSAVYLCASSGRSQETQYFGPGTRLLVL.

V is TRBV5-1 and J is TRBJ1-1, with 7 bases aligning to TRBD1. Germline V lookup: CDR1 SGHRS, CDR2 YFSETQ. The CDR3 contains 13 residues. V trimming: 5 bases; J trimming: 4 bases; junction bases outside the gene matches: 5. The CDR3 loop reads CASRIQGGTEAFF. The CDR3, as DNA: TGCGCCAGCAGGATTCAGGGGGGCACTGAAGCTTTCTTT.

The chain carries TRBV7-9 and TRBJ1-5; D remains unclear. Between the trimmed V and J ends, which lost 7 bases and 9 bases, there was a span of 16 bases. The CDR3 spans 13 residues. Germline CDR1 reads SEHNR; CDR2 reads FQNEAQ (reference sequence). The CDR3 here is CASTPDTTLPQHF. The CDR3 DNA sequence: TGTGCCAGCACCCCTGACACCACATTGCCCCAGCATTTT.

The chain recombines TRBV27 with TRBJ2-1; no clear D gene. There are 14 residues in the CDR3. Germline V gene sequence: CDR1 MNHEY, CDR2 SMNVEV (reference sequence). V was cut by 6 bases and J by 6 bases, with 15 bases left in between. In nucleotides, the CDR3 is TGTGCCAGCAGGCCTCGGAACTTCGGCAATGAGCAGTTCTTC. Protein: CASRPRNFGNEQFF.

The chain carries TRBV6-1 and TRBJ2-2; D ambiguous. The CDR3 has 12 amino acids. V was cut by 3 bases and J by 7 bases, with 6 bases left in between. Germline V gene data show CDR1 as MNHNS and CDR2 as SASEGT. The CDR3 sequence is CASSDARGELFF. CDR3 sequence (DNA): TGTGCCAGCAGTGACGCGCGCGGGGAGCTGTTTTTT.

This chain joins TRBV6-6 and TRBJ1-6, with 9 nucleotides matching TRBD1. The CDR3 length is 15 residues. Trimming took 6 bases from V and 8 from J; bases not matched to a gene: 8. Germline V gives CDR1 MNHNY, CDR2 SVGAGI (reference sequence). Here the CDR3 DNA reads TGTGCCAGCAGCAAAAAGGGACAGGGAGATTCACCCCTCCACTTT. Amino acids: CASSKKGQGDSPLHF.

The gene calls are TRBV2 and TRBJ2-4, with 12 positions matching TRBD1. Germline values: CDR1 SNHLY, CDR2 FYNNEI. Losses at the gene ends were 5 bases for V and 0 bases for J; bases not matched to a gene: 8. CDR3 length: 18 residues. The CDR3 sequence: CASSSSGTGGAAKNIQYF. The DNA of the CDR3 is TGTGCCAGCAGTTCATCCGGGACAGGGGGCGCAGCCAAAAACATTCAGTACTTC.

This chain uses TRBV9 with TRBJ2-1, with D uncertain. Looked up from germline, CDR1 is SGDLS and CDR2 is YYNGEE. The CDR3 consists of 17 residues. With 3 bases removed from V and 0 bases from J, the gap between germline ends came to 16 bases. In DNA, the CDR3 is TGTGCCAGCAGCGCCCGATTATCCAAAGTCTCCTACAATGAGCAGTTCTTC. Translation: CASSARLSKVSYNEQFF. Looking up the rest from reference TRBV9 and TRBJ2-1 gives the full variable domain: DSGVTQTPKHLITATGQRVTLRCSPRSGDLSVYWYQQSLDQGLQFLIQYYNGEERAKGNILERFSAQQFPDLHSELNLSSLELGDSALYFCASSARLSKVSYNEQFFGPGTRLTVL.

V usage is TRBV24-1 and J usage is TRBJ2-3; D assignment may be TRBD1 or TRBD2 (5 bases each). The length of the CDR3 is 12 residues. Germline values: CDR1 KGHDR, CDR2 SFDVKD. V was shortened by 8 bases and J by 4 bases, with 9 bases between the two germline ends. CDR3 in amino acids: CATMGESDTQYF. The CDR3 DNA follows: TGTGCCACCATGGGGGAATCAGATACGCAGTATTTT.

V usage is TRBV11-2 and J usage is TRBJ1-1; TRBD1 is a possible D gene (6 bases). The V gene's germline CDR1 is SGHAT and CDR2 FQNNGV. Deletions cut 5 bases from V and 0 bases from J, with 16 bases between. The CDR3 is 16 amino acids. In nucleotides, the CDR3 is TGTGCCAGCAGCCTGAGGAGGGGGGGAATGAACACTGAAGCTTTCTTT. Translated, it gives CASSLRRGGMNTEAFF.

The CDR3 DNA reads as TGTGCCAGTTGGAGCGGGGGCCTTTACAATGAGCAGTTCTTC. Translation: CASWSGGLYNEQFF. The genes are TRBV19 and TRBJ2-1; the match to TRBD2 covers 8 bases. Germline V lookup: CDR1 LNHDA, CDR2 SQIVND (reference sequence). V was pared by 8 bases and J by 4 bases, with 7 bases of the junction left unmatched. The CDR3 runs to 14 residues. Complete variable domain (other parts from reference TRBV19 and TRBJ2-1): DGGITQSPKYLFRKEGQNVTLSCEQNLNHDAMYWYRQDPGQGLRLIYYSQIVNDFQKGDIAEGYSVSREKKESFPLTVTSAQKNPTAFYLCASWSGGLYNEQFFGPGTRLTVL.

The J gene is TRBJ1-2, the V gene TRBV12-3 or TRBV12-4; D not resolved. The CDR3 runs 12 residues. Trimming left V 6 bases short and J 4 bases short, with 9 bases between. CDR3: CASRSSGYGYTF. As DNA, the CDR3 is TGTGCCAGCAGATCTTCGGGCTATGGCTACACCTTC.

This chain links TRBV7-2 with TRBJ2-1, with TRBD2 as a possible D gene (7 bases). Germline loops: CDR1 SGHTA, CDR2 FQGNSA. The CDR3 runs 15 residues. Trimming removed 5 bases from V and 2 bases from J, with 13 bases in between. The CDR3 loop is CASSQGRGPYNEQFF. The CDR3 region has the DNA TGTGCCAGCAGCCAGGGGCGGGGGCCCTACAATGAGCAGTTCTTC. The entire variable domain, with the rest obtained from reference TRBV7-2 and TRBJ2-1, is as follows: GAGVSQSPSNKVTEKGKDVELRCDPISGHTALYWYRQSLGQGLEFLIYFQGNSAPDKSGLPSDRFSAERTGGSVSTLTIQRTQQEDSAVYLCASSQGRGPYNEQFFGPGTRLTVL.

This clone has a handful of counts. The chain has TRBV21-1 and TRBJ1-2. TRBV21-1 constitutes a pseudogene. The CDR3 length is 17 residues. The chain's CDR3 is CASRECSGRIANYGYTF. As DNA, the CDR3 is TGTGCCAGCAGAGAATGTTCGGGACGGATAGCTAACTATGGCTACACCTTC.

The rearrangement uses TRBV27 and TRBJ1-2; D possibly corresponds to TRBD1 (5 bases). Germline-derived CDR1 and CDR2 are MNHEY and SMNVEV (reference sequence). The CDR3 runs to 15 residues. V was shortened by 0 bases and J by 7 bases, with 15 bases between the two germline ends. The CDR3 sequence is CASSLSGAPRGGYTF. The CDR3 nucleotides read TGTGCCAGCAGTTTATCCGGGGCGCCGAGGGGTGGCTACACCTTC.